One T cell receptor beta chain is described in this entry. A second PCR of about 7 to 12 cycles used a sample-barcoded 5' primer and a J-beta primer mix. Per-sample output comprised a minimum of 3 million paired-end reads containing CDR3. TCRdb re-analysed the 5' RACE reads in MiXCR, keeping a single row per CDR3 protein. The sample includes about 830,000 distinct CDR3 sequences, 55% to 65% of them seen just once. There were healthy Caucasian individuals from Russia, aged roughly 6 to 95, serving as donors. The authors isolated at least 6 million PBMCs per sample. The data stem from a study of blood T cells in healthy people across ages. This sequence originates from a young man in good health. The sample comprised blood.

In DNA, the CDR3 is TGTGCCAGCAGCTCCCTACGGGACAGGGGTTTGGATGAGCAGTTCTTC. Amino acids: CASSSLRDRGLDEQFF. This chain links TRBV7-9 with TRBJ2-1; 10 bases line up with TRBD1. The germline V gene encodes CDR1 SEHNR and CDR2 FQNEAQ (reference sequence). The CDR3 has 16 residues. Germline trimming cut 4 bases from V and 8 bases from J; bases unmatched to any gene: 11.